These 14 T cell receptor beta chains came from one sample sequenced in a study of T-cell memory formation after mild COVID-19. TCRdb passed the 5' RACE reads through MiXCR, listing each CDR3 protein once. The sample shows around 130,000 distinct CDR3 sequences, approximately 15% of them seen only once. Sequencing used PBMCs or a T cell subset sorted from them (not recorded which). These receptors were obtained from a man aged 18 to 30 who had mild COVID-19 (a few samples of this study predate the infection). Cell type and time point are not known.

This clonotype was observed a handful of times. CDR3 loop: CASSPNRVVIADTQYF. The DNA for the CDR3 is TGTGCCAGCAGCCCCAACAGGGTTGTAATTGCAGATACGCAGTATTTT. This chain joins TRBV7-2 and TRBJ2-3, with D possibly being TRBD1 (6 bases). Germline assignment: CDR1 SGHTA and CDR2 FQGNSA. The CDR3 is 16 amino acids. V was cut by 5 bases and J by 4 bases, with 19 bases left in between.

The chain recombines TRBV3-1 with TRBJ2-6, with 9 bases that match TRBD1. The V and J ends lost 5 bases and 0 bases, in that order; junction bases with no gene match: 8. Germline V CDR1 and CDR2: LGHDT, YNNKEL (reference sequence). CDR3 length: 18 residues. CDR3 sequence reads: CASSETGGTNSGANVLTF. The CDR3 nucleotides read TGTGCCAGCAGCGAGACAGGGGGAACAAACTCTGGGGCCAACGTCCTGACTTTC.

In this sample, this clonotype turned up a few times. The chain employs TRBV25-1 and TRBJ1-2; D is unresolved. The CDR3 contains 15 residues. V shed 3 bases and J shed 5 bases, with 16 bases lying between them. Germline V lookup: CDR1 MGHDK, CDR2 SYGVNS. The CDR3 loop is CASSDRAQHIYGYTF. The CDR3 DNA reads as TGTGCCAGCAGTGATCGGGCACAACATATTTATGGCTACACCTTC.

This sequence joins TRBV10-3 and TRBJ2-2; D is unresolved. V lost 8 bases to trimming and J lost 4 bases, with 8 bases between them. CDR3 length: 12 amino acids. From germline, CDR1 is ENHRY and CDR2 SYGVKD. The DNA for the CDR3 is TGTGCCATCTCAATCGGCACCGGGGAGCTGTTTTTT. This encodes CAISIGTGELFF.

The V and J genes are TRBV12-3 or TRBV12-4 and TRBJ2-7, with 11 bases aligning to TRBD2. The junction had 7 bases not matched to a gene; V was cut back by 4 bases and J by 2 bases. The CDR3 runs 16 residues. Written as DNA, the CDR3 is TGTGCCAGCAGTTCAGGTAGCGGGGGGGCCCCCTACGAGCAGTACTTC. Its protein is CASSSGSGGAPYEQYF.

The V call is TRBV5-1, the J call TRBJ2-2; 7 nucleotides agree with TRBD1. Trimming at V came to 2 bases and at J to 8 bases, leaving 6 bases not matched to a gene. Germline V CDR1 and CDR2: SGHRS, YFSETQ. This CDR3 is 14 amino acids long. CDR3 nucleotide sequence: TGCGCCAGCAGCTTTACACCGGGACAGGGGGAGCTGTTTTTT. Translated: CASSFTPGQGELFF.

This chain uses TRBV3-1 with TRBJ2-4; 9 nucleotides line up with TRBD1. The length of the CDR3 is 16 residues. Germline-derived CDR1 and CDR2 are LGHDT and YNNKEL (reference sequence). V lost 8 bases to trimming and J lost 0 bases; unmatched junction nucleotides: 8. The CDR3 sequence is CASGLGTGIAKNIQYF. CDR3 in DNA: TGTGCCAGCGGCCTCGGGACAGGGATAGCCAAAAACATTCAGTACTTC.

The chain carries TRBV5-1 and TRBJ2-5, with D tentatively TRBD2 (6 bases). CDR1 and CDR2 (germline): SGHRS, YFSETQ. CDR3 length: 12 residues. Trimming took off 6 bases at V and 5 bases at J, with 11 bases between the two ends. This CDR3 is CASTAGRETQYF. The CDR3, as DNA: TGCGCCAGCACAGCGGGTCGGGAGACCCAGTACTTC. Supplemented by reference TRBV5-1 and TRBJ2-5, the full variable domain reads KAGVTQTPRYLIKTRGQQVTLSCSPISGHRSVSWYQQTPGQGLQFLFEYFSETQRNKGNFPGRFSGRQFSNSRSEMNVSTLELGDSALYLCASTAGRETQYFGPGTRLLVL.

This clonotype showed up just a few times. V and J are TRBV28 and TRBJ2-3; D could derive from TRBD1 or TRBD2 (5 bases each). Germline V CDR1 and CDR2: MDHEN, SYDVKM. The CDR3 runs to 15 residues. V lost 4 bases, J lost 6 bases, and 17 bases lay in between. CDR3 loop: CASSSPGHGGDTQYF. CDR3 nucleotide sequence: TGTGCCAGCAGTTCGCCTGGACACGGCGGGGATACGCAGTATTTT.

The V gene is TRBV18, the J gene TRBJ2-7; no reliable D call. V dropped 3 bases and J dropped 2 bases, with 11 bases sitting between them. This CDR3 spans 14 amino acids. Germline V gene data show CDR1 as KGHSH and CDR2 as LQKENI. Written as DNA, the CDR3 is TGTGCCAGCTCACCCCCATCGGTTCCCTACGAGCAGTACGTC. Its translation: CASSPPSVPYEQYV.

The J gene is TRBJ2-5, the V gene TRBV12-3 or TRBV12-4; tentative D call: TRBD2 (6 bases). V was trimmed by 3 bases and J by 4 bases, leaving 12 bases between them. The CDR3 runs to 14 residues. The CDR3 region has the DNA TGTGCCAGCAGTTTCGGGGGTAGCGGAGAGACCCAGTACTTC. Protein: CASSFGGSGETQYF.

In this sample, this clonotype turned up many times. The chain employs TRBV3-1 and TRBJ1-1; D gene ambiguous. CDR3 size: 14 residues. V was trimmed by 1 base and J by 2 bases, leaving 8 bases between them. The germline gives CDR1 LGHDT, CDR2 YNNKEL (reference sequence). Here the CDR3 DNA reads TGTGCCAGCAGCCAAGTCGCATCAAACACTGAAGCTTTCTTT. Translating gives CASSQVASNTEAFF.

The CDR3 bases are TGTGCCAGCAGCCGGACAGGGGTCGGGGAAAAACTGTTTTTT. Protein sequence: CASSRTGVGEKLFF. The chain joins TRBV6-5 to TRBJ1-4; 9 nucleotides agree with TRBD1. This CDR3 spans 14 amino acids. CDR1 MNHEY and CDR2 SVGAGI come from the germline V gene. V trimming: 6 bases; J trimming: 8 bases; junction bases outside the gene matches: 7.

This clonotype was recorded a few times. The genes are TRBV7-9 and TRBJ2-2; 7 positions match TRBD2. The germline V gene has CDR1 SEHNR and CDR2 FQNEAQ (reference sequence). V trimming: 1 base; J trimming: 7 bases; junction bases outside the gene matches: 6. CDR3 length: 15 residues. Here the CDR3 reads CASSLDPAGLGELFF. The CDR3 DNA reads TGTGCCAGCAGCTTAGACCCAGCGGGGCTCGGGGAGCTGTTTTTT.